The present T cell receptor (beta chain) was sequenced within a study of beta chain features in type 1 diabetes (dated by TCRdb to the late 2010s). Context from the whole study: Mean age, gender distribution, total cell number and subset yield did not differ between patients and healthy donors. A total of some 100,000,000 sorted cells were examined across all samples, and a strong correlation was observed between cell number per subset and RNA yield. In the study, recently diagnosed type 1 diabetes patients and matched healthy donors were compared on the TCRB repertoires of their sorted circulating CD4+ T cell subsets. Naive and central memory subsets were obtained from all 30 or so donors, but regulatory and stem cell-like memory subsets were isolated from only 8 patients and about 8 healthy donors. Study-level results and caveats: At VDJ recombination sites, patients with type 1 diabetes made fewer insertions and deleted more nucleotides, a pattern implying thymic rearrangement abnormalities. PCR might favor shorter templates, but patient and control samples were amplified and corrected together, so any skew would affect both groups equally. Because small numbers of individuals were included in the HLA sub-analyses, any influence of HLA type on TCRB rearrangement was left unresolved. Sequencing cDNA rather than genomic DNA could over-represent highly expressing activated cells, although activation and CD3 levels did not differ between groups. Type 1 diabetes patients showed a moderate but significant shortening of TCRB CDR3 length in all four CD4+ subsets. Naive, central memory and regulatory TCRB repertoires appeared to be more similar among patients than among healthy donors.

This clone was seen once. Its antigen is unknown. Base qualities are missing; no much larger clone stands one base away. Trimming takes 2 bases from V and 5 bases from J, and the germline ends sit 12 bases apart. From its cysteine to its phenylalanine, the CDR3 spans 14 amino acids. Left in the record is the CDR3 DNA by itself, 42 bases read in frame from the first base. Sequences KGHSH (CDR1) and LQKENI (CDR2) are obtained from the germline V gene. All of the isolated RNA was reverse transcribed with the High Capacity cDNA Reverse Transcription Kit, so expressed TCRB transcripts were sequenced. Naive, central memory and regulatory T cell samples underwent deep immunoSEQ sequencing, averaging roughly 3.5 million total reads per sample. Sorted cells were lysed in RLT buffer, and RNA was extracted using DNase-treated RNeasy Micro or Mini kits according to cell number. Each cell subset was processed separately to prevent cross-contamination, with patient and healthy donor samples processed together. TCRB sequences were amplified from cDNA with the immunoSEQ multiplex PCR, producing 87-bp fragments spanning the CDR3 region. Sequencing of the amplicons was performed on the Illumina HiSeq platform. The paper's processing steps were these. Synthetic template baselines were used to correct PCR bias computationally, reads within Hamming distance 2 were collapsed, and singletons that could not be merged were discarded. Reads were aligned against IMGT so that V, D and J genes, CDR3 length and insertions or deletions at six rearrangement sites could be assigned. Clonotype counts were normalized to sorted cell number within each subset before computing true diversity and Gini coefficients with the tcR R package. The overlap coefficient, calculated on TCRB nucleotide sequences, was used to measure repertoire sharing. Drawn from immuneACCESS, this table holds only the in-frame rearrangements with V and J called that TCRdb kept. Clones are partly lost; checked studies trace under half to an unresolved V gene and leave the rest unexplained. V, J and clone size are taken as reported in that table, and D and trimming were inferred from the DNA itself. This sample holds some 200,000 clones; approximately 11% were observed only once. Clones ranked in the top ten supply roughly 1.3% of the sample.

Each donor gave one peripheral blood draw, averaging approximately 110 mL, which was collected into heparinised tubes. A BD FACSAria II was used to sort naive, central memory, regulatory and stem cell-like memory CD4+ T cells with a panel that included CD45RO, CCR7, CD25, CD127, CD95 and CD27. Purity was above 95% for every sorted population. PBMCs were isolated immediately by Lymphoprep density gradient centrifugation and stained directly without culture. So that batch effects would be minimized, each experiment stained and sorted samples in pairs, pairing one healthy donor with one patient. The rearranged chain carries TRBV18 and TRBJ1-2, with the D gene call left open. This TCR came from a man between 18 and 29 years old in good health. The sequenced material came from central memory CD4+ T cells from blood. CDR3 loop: CASSPGRDGYGYTF. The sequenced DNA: TGTGCCAGCTCACCAGGCCGGGATGGGTATGGCTACACCTTC.